This T cell receptor (beta chain) was recovered during a study of cytomegalovirus exposure and HLA in healthy donors (dated by TCRdb to 2017 to 2019). For the wider study: An earlier analysis of more than 550 of the donors reported 276 Gb of sequence data and around 100 million unique TCR beta sequences obtained from about 179 million T cells. A later analysis re-analyzed previously published TCR beta repertoires from roughly 600 donors and added high-resolution HLA genotyping to study TCR occurrence patterns. A separate validation cohort of about 110 different subjects was used in addition to the approximately 640-subject first cohort. Five DR-DQ haplotypes were treated as single units for association and clustering because of strong linkage in the cohort. A later genetic analysis took genome-wide SNP genotypes for about 55% of the 666 donors and used that subset as a discovery cohort. Donor age, sex, ethnicity and CMV serostatus were compiled alongside the repertoire data. Among the roughly 380 genotyped donors, 75% to 90% belonged to the genetic ancestry cluster associated with self-reported Caucasian donors. An earlier analysis of approximately 640 of the donors applied high-throughput TCR beta sequencing to assess whether each TCR beta V gene segment acted as functional or pseudogenic. The study was designed to test whether signatures of past pathogen exposure could be identified by cataloging public T cell receptors. Rather than using new phenotypic data, the later analysis identified candidate immune exposures from TCR beta sequences and from how often those sequences occurred across donors. The T cell repertoires of about 700 subjects were profiled by immunosequencing and related to cytomegalovirus serostatus. The study combined high-throughput TCR immunosequencing, statistical association of individual TCRs with disease status, and machine learning to predict cytomegalovirus infection status. All discovery cohort repertoires had been generated using a single sequencing platform. HLA typing covered class I and class II loci at four-digit resolution. The number of typed donors differed by locus: roughly 629-640 for A, B, C, DRB1 and DQB1; roughly 510 for DQA1; 606 for DPA1; and some 470 for DPB1. An early release that covered some 640 HLA-typed donors contained about 300 gigabases of sequencing data and about 93 million unique TCR sequences. Across approximately 400 genotyped donors of the cohort, an average of roughly 250,000 unique TCR beta nucleotide sequences per donor were sequenced, and 15% to 20% of those sequences were non-productive. What the research found in general, with its limitations: The authors suggested that the approach could potentially be generalized to other disease states and immunological phenotypes. In a later genetic analysis, a missense DCLRE1C variant was associated with V-gene and J-gene trimming of TCR beta chains, and the association was replicated in an independent cohort. The study gave a list of 150 to 200 TCR beta chains associated with cytomegalovirus. Three of the identified cytomegalovirus-associated TCR beta chains were confirmed in vitro to be specific for cytomegalovirus antigens. Compared with the roughly 720-donor mean, donors in an Asian-associated ancestry cluster had fewer N-insertions in productive TCRs, according to a later genetic analysis. In a later analysis, some 17,000 TCR beta sequences were associated with specific HLA alleles at a false discovery rate of 0.05. A further reported finding was that TCR beta sequences accurately predicted the HLA-A and HLA-B alleles for most subjects in the first cohort. Some IMGT-functional V segments, including TRBV6-2 and TRBV6-3, could not be told apart with the 87-base-pair reads, so those segments were excluded. Immune exposure information for the cohort was limited to CMV serostatus. In a later analysis, HLA-associated TCR beta chains showed more clonal expansion and lower generation probabilities than non-associated chains that were equally common. The presence/absence analyses assumed that sequencing depth was roughly uniform across donors, and that assumption may not be true. According to a later analysis, most CMV-associated TCR beta chains appeared to be HLA-restricted, and the HLA associations seemed to be driven largely by CMV exposure. In both the original and validation cohorts, the classifier was reported to diagnose cytomegalovirus status with high specificity and sensitivity. The earlier analysis of about 600 of the donors excluded fewer than 20 rarely observed V segments, including chromosome 9 orphons, because counts were too low. A cluster of highly shared sequence variants was judged likely to be a technical artifact of the sequencing pipeline. The cohort was sequenced for TCR beta chains only, and without alpha or paired-chain data the features that could be detected were limited. Assigning TCR associations to individual alleles was difficult when HLA alleles, especially DR and DQ, strongly co-occurred. Correlated functional status among segregating V segments might reflect linkage disequilibrium, but an unknown experimental factor could not be ruled out. Because HLA typing was missing for some donors at each locus, association tests included only the typed subset. Broadly in line with IMGT annotations, most TCR beta V segments showed up in productive rearrangements about 90% or about 30% of the time in an earlier analysis of approximately 640 of the donors. A later analysis reported that several top co-occurrence clusters appeared linked to parvovirus B19, influenza, CMV and Epstein-Barr virus. Most TCR sequences were seen in very few donors, while some public TCRs were found in many individuals. According to a later analysis, TCR association rates differed among HLA loci, with DRB1 alleles showing the most associated TCRs and HLA-C alleles showing the fewest.

CDR1 SGHVS and CDR2 FQNEAQ are derived from the germline V gene. V is trimmed back by 6 bases and J by 5 bases, and the junction contains 9 bases that no gene match accounts for. CDR3 length: 15 amino acids, cysteine to phenylalanine. The read is trimmed to its CDR3 DNA, 45 bases read in frame from base 1. The cohort was made up of under 800 healthy bone marrow donors. All cohort members were sampled while nominally healthy, although unrecorded immune exposures were likely present. The donor tested CMV seropositive and was one of the 289 seropositive cohort members. A peripheral blood sample was provided by each donor, and peripheral blood mononuclear cells were used for TCR beta sequencing. Genomic DNA was extracted from the blood cell samples with the Qiagen DNeasy Blood Extraction Kit. Library generation was performed with the immunoSEQ multiplex PCR assay. The multiplex PCR relied on a mix of 60 forward primers for TCR Vbeta segments and 13 reverse primers for TCR Jbeta segments. A multiplex PCR assay on genomic DNA amplified the CDR3 region of rearranged TCR beta genes. Amplified TCR beta libraries were sequenced as 87-base-pair reads on the Illumina HiSeq System. The original pipeline was this. A later analysis tallied roughly 80 million unique TCR beta chains across the 660 or so repertoires, and roughly 11 million of those chains were shared by two or more donors. To remove PCR and sequencing errors, raw reads were error-corrected and collapsed into unique sequences using a nearest-neighbor algorithm that merged closely related sequences. To assign V, D and J gene segments, CDR3 sequences were aligned to IMGT reference sequences. For a sequence to be retained, a match of at least six nucleotides was required to both a V gene segment and a J gene segment. Rearrangements were classified as productive when the CDR3 lacked stop codons and remained in frame with V and J, and all other rearrangements were classified as non-productive. Following IMGT convention, CDR3 was defined as the stretch from the second conserved V-encoded cysteine to the conserved J-encoded phenylalanine. Sequences without an unambiguous match to a single V gene segment were excluded from the earlier analysis of almost 600 of the donors. In an earlier analysis of some 590 of the donors, a V segment was called functional when productive rearrangements were above 56.7%, and segregating when the standard deviation between donors exceeded 5%. To diagnose cytomegalovirus status from the catalog of TCR beta chain sequences, a statistical classification framework was built. In a later analysis, V and J genes were assigned by comparing TCR nucleotide sequences against IMGT/GENE-DB human TR gene sequences. The TCRdist pipeline was used in a later analysis to assign CDR3 sequences and most-parsimonious VDJ recombination scenarios. In a later analysis, each TCR beta chain was defined by its CDR3 amino acid sequence together with its V-gene family, and reads without a unique V-gene family were excluded. To address suspected cross-contamination and a sequencing artifact, a later analysis removed around 590 highly shared, low-generation-probability nucleotide sequences. For each public chain, a later analysis derived a clonal expansion index from normalized ranks of inferred template counts within each repertoire. A later analysis computed generation probabilities with a VDJ recombination model fitted to out-of-frame rearrangements, and checked the results against IGoR. A later analysis scored TCR-TCR, TCR-HLA and TCR-CMV co-occurrence with hypergeometric tests, applying a repertoire-size bias correction to TCR pairs. To estimate false discovery rates, a later analysis permuted the HLA or CMV assignments 20 times. In a later analysis, co-occurring TCRs were grouped with DBSCAN, and TCRdist sequence similarity was added when clustering was performed within HLA-allele-positive subsets. Repertoires with fewer than 30,000 or more than 120,000 public chains were left out of co-occurrence clustering, as were five repertoires with anomalous nucleotide sharing. Drawn from immuneACCESS, this table holds only the in-frame rearrangements with V and J called that TCRdb kept. Clones are partly lost; checked studies trace under half to an unresolved V gene and leave the rest unexplained. That table furnishes V, J and clone size, whereas the DNA furnished D and trimming. The sample includes 200,000 to 300,000 clones, with about 81% observed a single time. The ten largest make up around 5.4% of the sample.

As to this clone: Its antigen remains undetermined. No per-base quality is available; no much larger clone lies one base away.

The clonotype was recovered from a woman aged 40 to 49 in good health and CMV-seropositive. The chain employs TRBV7-8 and TRBJ2-5; TRBD1 matches 10 bases in the middle. Sample: PBMCs. The CDR3 amino acid sequence is: CASRGSDRGSETQYF. The bases read TGTGCCAGCAGGGGATCGGACAGGGGGTCTGAGACCCAGTACTTC.